This TCR beta chain was found in a study of blood T cell repertoires in COVID-19. V dropped 6 bases and J dropped 5; count of bases not matched to a gene: 10. Germline loops: CDR1 SGHRS, CDR2 YFSETQ. The CDR3 has 15 amino acids. This clone was found many times. The assay was immunoSEQ multiplex PCR, and TCRdb's table has in-frame clones only and misses some. Counted here are 92,000 or so clones, around 72% occurring once; the ten biggest clones make up around an eighth. The specimen was peripheral blood. The chain joins TRBV5-1 to TRBJ2-2; 7 nucleotides align to TRBD1. This clonotype originated in a woman of 80 years or more with acute or convalescent COVID-19. The CDR3 sequence is CASNPGTVLTGELFF. CDR3 in DNA: TGCGCCAGCAATCCCGGGACAGTACTAACCGGGGAGCTGTTTTTT.